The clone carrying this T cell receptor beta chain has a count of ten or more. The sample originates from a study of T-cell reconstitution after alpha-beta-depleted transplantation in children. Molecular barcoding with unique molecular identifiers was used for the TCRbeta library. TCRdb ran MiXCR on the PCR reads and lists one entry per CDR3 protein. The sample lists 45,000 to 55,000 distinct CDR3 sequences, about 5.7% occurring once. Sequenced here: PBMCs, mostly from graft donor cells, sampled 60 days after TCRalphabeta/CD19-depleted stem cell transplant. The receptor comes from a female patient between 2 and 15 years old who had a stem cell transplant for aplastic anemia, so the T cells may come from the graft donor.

The chain's CDR3 is CASRGQGGTEAFF. DNA for the CDR3: TGTGCCAGCAGGGGACAGGGAGGCACTGAAGCTTTCTTT. This chain links TRBV6-2 or TRBV6-3 with TRBJ1-1; 9 positions agree with TRBD1. Germline loops: CDR1 MNHEY, CDR2 SVGEGT. V gave up 6 bases and J gave up 4 bases; unmatched junction bases: 3. The CDR3 contains 13 residues.